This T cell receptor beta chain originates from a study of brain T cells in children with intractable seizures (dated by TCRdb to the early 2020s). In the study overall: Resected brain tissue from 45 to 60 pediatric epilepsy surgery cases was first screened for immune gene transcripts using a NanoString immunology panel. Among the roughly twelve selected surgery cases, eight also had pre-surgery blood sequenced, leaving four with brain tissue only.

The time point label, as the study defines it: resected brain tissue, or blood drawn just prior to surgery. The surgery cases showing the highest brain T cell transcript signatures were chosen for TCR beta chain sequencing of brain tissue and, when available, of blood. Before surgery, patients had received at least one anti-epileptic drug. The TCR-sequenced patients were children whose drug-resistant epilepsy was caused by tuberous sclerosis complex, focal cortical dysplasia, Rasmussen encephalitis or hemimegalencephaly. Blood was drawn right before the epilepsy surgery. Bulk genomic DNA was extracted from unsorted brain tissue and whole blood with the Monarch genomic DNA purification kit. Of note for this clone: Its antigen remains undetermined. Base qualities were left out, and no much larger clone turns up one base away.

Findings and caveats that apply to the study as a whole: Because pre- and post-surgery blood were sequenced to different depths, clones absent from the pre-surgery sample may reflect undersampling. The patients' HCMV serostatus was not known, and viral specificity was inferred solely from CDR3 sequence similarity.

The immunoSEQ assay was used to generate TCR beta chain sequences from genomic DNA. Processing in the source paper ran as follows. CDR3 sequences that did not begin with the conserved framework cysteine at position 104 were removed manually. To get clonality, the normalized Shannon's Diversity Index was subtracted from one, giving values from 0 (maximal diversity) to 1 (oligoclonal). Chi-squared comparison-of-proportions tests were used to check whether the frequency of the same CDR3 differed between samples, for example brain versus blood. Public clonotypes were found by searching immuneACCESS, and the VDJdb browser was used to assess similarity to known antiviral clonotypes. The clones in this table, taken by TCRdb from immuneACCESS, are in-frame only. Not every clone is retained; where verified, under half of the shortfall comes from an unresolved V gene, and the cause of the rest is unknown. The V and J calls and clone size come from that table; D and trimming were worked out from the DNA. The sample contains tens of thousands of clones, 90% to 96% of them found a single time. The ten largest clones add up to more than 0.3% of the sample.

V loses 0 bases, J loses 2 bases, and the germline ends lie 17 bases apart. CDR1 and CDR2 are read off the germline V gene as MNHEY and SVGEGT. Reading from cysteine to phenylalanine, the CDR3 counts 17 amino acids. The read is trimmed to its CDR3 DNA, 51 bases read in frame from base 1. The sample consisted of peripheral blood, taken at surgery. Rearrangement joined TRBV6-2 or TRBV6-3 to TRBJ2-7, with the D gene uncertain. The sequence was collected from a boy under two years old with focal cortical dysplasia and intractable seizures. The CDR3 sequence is CASSYSMGRPAPYEQYF. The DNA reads TGTGCCAGCAGTTACTCGATGGGCAGGCCAGCTCCCTACGAGCAGTACTTC.